This T cell receptor beta chain comes out of a study of early T cells in non-severe SARS-CoV-2 infection. This clonotype came up many times. TCRdb re-called the 5' RACE reads with MiXCR, one entry per CDR3 protein. The sample has roughly 24,000 distinct CDR3 sequences, about 5% seen once. Trimming cost V 0 bases and J 0 bases, with 15 bases left between them. Germline CDR1 is SGHRS and CDR2 is YFSETQ. There are 17 residues in the CDR3. The chain is built from TRBV5-1 and TRBJ1-1; no firm D call. Sequences were obtained from whole blood. This TCR was sampled from an adult who was a healthcare worker with PCR-confirmed SARS-CoV-2 infection or an uninfected control (not recorded which). The CDR3 loop is CASSLDPGRVVNTEAFF. The DNA for the CDR3 is TGCGCCAGCAGCTTGGATCCGGGCCGGGTCGTGAACACTGAAGCTTTCTTT.